This T cell receptor beta chain was identified during a study of T cells in localized non-small cell lung cancer. Study findings and constraints: Adjacent lung tissue had a median 57 of the top 100 clones found in the tumor.

The V gene lost 0 bases and the J gene lost 3 bases, with 15 bases spanning the gap. There are 17 residues in the CDR3. Germline-derived CDR1 and CDR2 are KGHSH and LQKENI. Regarding this clone: The antigen is unknown.

Sequenced by immunoSEQ multiplex PCR; TCRdb stores in-frame clones only, minus some. Here the sample spans 4,000 to 5,000 clones, 25% to 35% being singletons. Sequences were derived from lung tumor tissue, sampled before any cancer treatment. V is TRBV18 and J is TRBJ1-3; the D gene is possibly TRBD1 (5 bases). The receptor comes from a man between 40 and 70 years old with stage II lung adenocarcinoma. In nucleotides, the CDR3 is TGTGCCAGCTCACCACCGGGGACCAGGGTCAATGGAAACACCATATATTTT. It specifies CASSPPGTRVNGNTIYF.